These 4 T cell receptor beta chains came from one sample sequenced in a study of control samples from healthy donors and cancer patients. Measured with immunoSEQ multiplex PCR; TCRdb has only the in-frame clones, and not every one. The table shows 100,000 to 150,000 clones, with roughly 92% occurring only once. The sample comprised PBMCs. The receptor set was obtained from an elderly man with head and neck cancer.

This clone was observed a handful of times. The rearrangement joins TRBV9 to TRBJ2-7; 7 nucleotides match TRBD2. This CDR3 is 16 amino acids long. The V gene end was trimmed by 0 bases and the J gene end by 6 bases; junction bases not matched to a gene: 12. CDR1 SGDLS and CDR2 YYNGEE come from the germline V gene. CDR3 DNA: TGTGCCAGCAGCGTAGGGTTTAGCGGGCCTTCGGGCGAGCAGTACTTC. The encoded protein is CASSVGFSGPSGEQYF. The full variable domain, with the rest looked up from reference TRBV9 and TRBJ2-7, is DSGVTQTPKHLITATGQRVTLRCSPRSGDLSVYWYQQSLDQGLQFLIQYYNGEERAKGNILERFSAQQFPDLHSELNLSSLELGDSALYFCASSVGFSGPSGEQYFGPGTRLTVT.

The chain employs TRBV29-1 and TRBJ1-3; TRBD1 matches at 9 bases. The CDR3 covers 16 residues. V dropped 6 bases and J dropped 0; count of bases not matched to a gene: 9. Per the germline V gene, CDR1 is SQVTM and CDR2 is ANQGSEA. CDR3 bases: TGCAGCGTGGGACAGGGCCAAGAGGCCTCTGGAAACACCATATATTTT. The encoded protein is CSVGQGQEASGNTIYF.

The chain joins TRBV12-3 or TRBV12-4 to TRBJ1-5; D is uncertain. CDR3 length: 13 amino acids. Trimming left V 6 bases short and J 3 bases short, with 9 bases between. The CDR3 protein is CASSPQFNQPQHF. CDR3 nucleotide sequence: TGTGCCAGCAGCCCCCAATTCAATCAGCCCCAGCATTTT.

The gene calls are TRBV27 and TRBJ2-2, with 7 bases that match TRBD2. CDR1 is MNHEY and CDR2 is SMNVEV in the germline V gene (reference sequence). Germline trimming cut 10 bases from V and 7 bases from J; bases unmatched to any gene: 9. There are 13 residues in the CDR3. The CDR3 loop is CATRSGVGGELFF. The CDR3 nucleotides read TGTGCCACCAGGAGCGGGGTCGGCGGGGAGCTGTTTTTT.